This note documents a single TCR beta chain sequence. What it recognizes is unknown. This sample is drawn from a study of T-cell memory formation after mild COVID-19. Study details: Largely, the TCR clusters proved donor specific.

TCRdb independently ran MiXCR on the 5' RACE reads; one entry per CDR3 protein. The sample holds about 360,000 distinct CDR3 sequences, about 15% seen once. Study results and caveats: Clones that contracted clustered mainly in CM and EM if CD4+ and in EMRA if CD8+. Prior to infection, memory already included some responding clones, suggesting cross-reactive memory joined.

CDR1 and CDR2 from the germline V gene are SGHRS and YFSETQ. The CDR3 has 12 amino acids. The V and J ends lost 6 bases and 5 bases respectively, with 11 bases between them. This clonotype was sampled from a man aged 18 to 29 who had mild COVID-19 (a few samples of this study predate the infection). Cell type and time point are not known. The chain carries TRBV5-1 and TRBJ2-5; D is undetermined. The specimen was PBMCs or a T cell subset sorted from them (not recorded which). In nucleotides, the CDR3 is TGCGCCAGCAACGAACCTTTGGAGACCCAGTACTTC. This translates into CASNEPLETQYF.